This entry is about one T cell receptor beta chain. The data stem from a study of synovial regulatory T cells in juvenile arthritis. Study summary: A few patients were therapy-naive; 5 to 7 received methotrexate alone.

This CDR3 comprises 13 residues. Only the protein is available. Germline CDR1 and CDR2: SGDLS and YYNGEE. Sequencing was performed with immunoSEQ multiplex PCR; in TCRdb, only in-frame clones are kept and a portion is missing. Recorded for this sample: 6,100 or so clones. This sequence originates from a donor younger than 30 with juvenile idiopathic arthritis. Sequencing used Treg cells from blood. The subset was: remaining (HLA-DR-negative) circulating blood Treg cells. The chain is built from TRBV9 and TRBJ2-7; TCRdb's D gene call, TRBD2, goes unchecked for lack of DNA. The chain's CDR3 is CASSVAGANEQYF.